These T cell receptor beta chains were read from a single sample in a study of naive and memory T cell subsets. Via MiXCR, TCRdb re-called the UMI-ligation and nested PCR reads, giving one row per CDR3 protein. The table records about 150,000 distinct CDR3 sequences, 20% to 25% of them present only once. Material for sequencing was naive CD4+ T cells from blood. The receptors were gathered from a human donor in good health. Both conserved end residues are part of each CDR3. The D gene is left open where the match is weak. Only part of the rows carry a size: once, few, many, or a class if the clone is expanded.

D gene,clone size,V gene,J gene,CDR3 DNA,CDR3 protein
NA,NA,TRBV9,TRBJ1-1,TGTGCCAGCAGCGTGACATGGACGGCGGGCACTGAAGCTTTCTTT,CASSVTWTAGTEAFF
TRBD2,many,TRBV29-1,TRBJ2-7,TGCAGCGTGCAAACTAGCGGGAGCTCCTACGAGCAGTACTTC,CSVQTSGSSYEQYF
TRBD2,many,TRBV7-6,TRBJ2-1,TGTGCCAGCAGCCCGCAAACCGGGACTATTAGCAATGAGCAGTTCTTC,CASSPQTGTISNEQFF
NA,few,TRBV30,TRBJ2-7,TGTGCCTGGAGTTCCTCGGGCCCCCACCCCTCCTACGAGCAGTACTTC,CAWSSSGPHPSYEQYF
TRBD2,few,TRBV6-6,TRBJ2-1,TGTGCCAGCAGTTACGGGGTAGCGGGGGGGAGCTCCTACAATGAGCAGTTCTTC,CASSYGVAGGSSYNEQFF
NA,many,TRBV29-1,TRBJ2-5,TGCAGCGTTGATCTGGGCCCACGGGAGACCCAGTACTTC,CSVDLGPRETQYF
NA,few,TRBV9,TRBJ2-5,TGTGCCAGCAGCGTAGAAGTCGGTCAAGAGACCCAGTACTTC,CASSVEVGQETQYF
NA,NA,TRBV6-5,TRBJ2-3,TGTGCCAGCAGTTACGCACAGAGAGATACGCAGTATTTT,CASSYAQRDTQYF
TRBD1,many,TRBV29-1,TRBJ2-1,TGCAGCGTAACCCCGGGACAGGTTTCGCGGGAGCAGTTCTTC,CSVTPGQVSREQFF
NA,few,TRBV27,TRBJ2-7,TGTGCCAGCAGTTTACTCCGACCGTCCGGGGCGGGCGAGCAGTACTTC,CASSLLRPSGAGEQYF
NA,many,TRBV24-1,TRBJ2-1,TGTGCCACCAGTGATTTGGTGGCTACCTACAATGAGCAGTTCTTC,CATSDLVATYNEQFF
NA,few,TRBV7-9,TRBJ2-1,TGTGCCAGCAGCTTAATTCAGGGGCAGCATGAGCAGTTCTTC,CASSLIQGQHEQFF
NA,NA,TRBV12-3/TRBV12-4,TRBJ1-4,TGTGCCAGCAGCCACAGGCGGGTCCAAATTGAAAAACTGTTTTTT,CASSHRRVQIEKLFF
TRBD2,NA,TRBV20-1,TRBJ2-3,TGCAGTGCTAGAGATTATCGGAAGCGGGGAACAGATACGCAGTATTTT,CSARDYRKRGTDTQYF
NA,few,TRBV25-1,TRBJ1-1,TGTGCCAGCAGTGAATGGGGAGGGGTCGGGGGCACTGAAGCTTTCTTT,CASSEWGGVGGTEAFF
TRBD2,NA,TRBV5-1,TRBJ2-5,TGCGCCAGCAGCCCTACGGGACTAGCGGGCCTCCAAGAGACCCAGTACTTC,CASSPTGLAGLQETQYF
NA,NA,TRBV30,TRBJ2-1,TGTGCCTGGAGTGTAATTGCGGGGATTCTATCCTACAATGAGCAGTTCTTC,CAWSVIAGILSYNEQFF